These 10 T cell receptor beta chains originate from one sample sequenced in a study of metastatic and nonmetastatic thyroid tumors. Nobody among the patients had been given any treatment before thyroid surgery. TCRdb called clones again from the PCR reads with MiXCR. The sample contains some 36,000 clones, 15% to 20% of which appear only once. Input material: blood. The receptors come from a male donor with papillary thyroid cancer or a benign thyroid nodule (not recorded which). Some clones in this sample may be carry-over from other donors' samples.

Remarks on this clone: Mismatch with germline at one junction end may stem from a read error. Here the CDR3 reads CASSLAPGCTEAFF. The CDR3 coding sequence is TGTGCCAGCAGCTTAGCGCCGGGGTGCACTGAAGCTTTCTTC. The rearrangement uses TRBV7-8 and TRBJ1-1; D is uncertain. The CDR3 runs 14 residues. CDR1 is SGHVS and CDR2 is FQNEAQ in the germline V gene.

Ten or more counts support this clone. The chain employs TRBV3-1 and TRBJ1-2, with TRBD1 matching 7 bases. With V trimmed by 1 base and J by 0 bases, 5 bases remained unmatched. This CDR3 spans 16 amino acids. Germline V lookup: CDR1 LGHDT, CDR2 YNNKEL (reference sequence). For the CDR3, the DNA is TGTGCCAGCAGCCAAGGGACAGGAGTGTCTAACTATGGCTACACCTTC. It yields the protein CASSQGTGVSNYGYTF.

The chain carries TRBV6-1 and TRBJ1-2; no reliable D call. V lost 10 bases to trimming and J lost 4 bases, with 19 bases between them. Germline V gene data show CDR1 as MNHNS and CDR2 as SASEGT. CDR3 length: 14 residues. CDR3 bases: TGTGCCATCATCCGCGACACAGAAGTCTATGGCTACACCTTC. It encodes CAIIRDTEVYGYTF.

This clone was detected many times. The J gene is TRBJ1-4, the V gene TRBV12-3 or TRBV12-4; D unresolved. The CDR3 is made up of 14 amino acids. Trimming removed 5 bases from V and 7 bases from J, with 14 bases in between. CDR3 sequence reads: CASSPLRTGEKLFF. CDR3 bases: TGTGCCAGCAGTCCGCTGCGGACGGGTGAAAAACTGTTTTTT.

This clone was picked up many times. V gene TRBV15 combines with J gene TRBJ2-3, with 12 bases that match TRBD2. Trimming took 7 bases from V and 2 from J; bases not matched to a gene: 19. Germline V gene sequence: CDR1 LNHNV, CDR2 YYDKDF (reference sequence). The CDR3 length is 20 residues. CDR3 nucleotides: TGTGCCACCAATGTGTTTGGGCTAGCGGGGGGGCCGAGGGACACAGATACGCAGTATTTT. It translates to CATNVFGLAGGPRDTDTQYF.

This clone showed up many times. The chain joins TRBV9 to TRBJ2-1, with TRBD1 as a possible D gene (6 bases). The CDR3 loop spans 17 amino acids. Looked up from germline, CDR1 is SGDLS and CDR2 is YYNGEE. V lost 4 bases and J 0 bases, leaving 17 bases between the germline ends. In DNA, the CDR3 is TGTGCCAGCAGCCCCCCCGTTGAGGGACACTCCTACAATGAGCAGTTCTTC. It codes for CASSPPVEGHSYNEQFF. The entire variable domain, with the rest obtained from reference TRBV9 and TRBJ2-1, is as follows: DSGVTQTPKHLITATGQRVTLRCSPRSGDLSVYWYQQSLDQGLQFLIQYYNGEERAKGNILERFSAQQFPDLHSELNLSSLELGDSALYFCASSPPVEGHSYNEQFFGPGTRLTVL.

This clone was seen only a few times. For the CDR3, the DNA is TGTGCCAGCAGCTCTAAAGAGACCCAGTACTTC. It specifies CASSSKETQYF. The J gene is TRBJ2-5, the V gene TRBV5-4; no definite D call. Trimming removed 3 bases at V and 3 bases at J, with 3 bases between. The germline CDR1 and CDR2 sequences are SGHNT and YYREEE (reference sequence). The CDR3 is made up of 11 amino acids.

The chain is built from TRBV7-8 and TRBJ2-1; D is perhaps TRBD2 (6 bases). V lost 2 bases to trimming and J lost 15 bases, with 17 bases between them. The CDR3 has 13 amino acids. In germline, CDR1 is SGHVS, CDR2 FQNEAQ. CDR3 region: CASSLTGASVLFF. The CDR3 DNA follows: TGTGCCAGCAGCTTAACCGGCGCTAGCGTACTGTTCTTC.

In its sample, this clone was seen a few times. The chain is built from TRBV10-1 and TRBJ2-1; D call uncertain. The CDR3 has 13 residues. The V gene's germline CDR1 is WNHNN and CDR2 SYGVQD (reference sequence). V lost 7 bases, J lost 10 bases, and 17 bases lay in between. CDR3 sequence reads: CASTRPEHYEQFF. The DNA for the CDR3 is TGCGCCAGCACACGACCAGAACATTACGAGCAGTTCTTC.

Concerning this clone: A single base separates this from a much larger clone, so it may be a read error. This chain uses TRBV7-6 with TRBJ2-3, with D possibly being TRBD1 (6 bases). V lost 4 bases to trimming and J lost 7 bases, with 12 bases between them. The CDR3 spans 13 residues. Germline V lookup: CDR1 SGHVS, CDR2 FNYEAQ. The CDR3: CASSYEGTYTQYF. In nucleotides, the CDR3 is TGTGCCAGCAGCTATGAGGGGACATATACGCAGTATTTT.